A single sample is the source of the 15 T cell receptor beta chains below, sequenced in a study of a mutant IDH1 vaccine in newly diagnosed glioma. Profiled with immunoSEQ multiplex PCR; TCRdb holds only in-frame clones, not every one. The sample shows 90,000 to 100,000 clones, roughly 90% of them seen only once. Indicated time point: baseline, week 1 (first vaccination visit). Treatment meaning: pre-vaccination baseline after standard-of-care therapy. The source material was PBMCs, sampled from a glioma patient treated with radiotherapy, temozolomide or both. The receptors here all came from a woman between 45 and 65 years old with glioma.

V is TRBV5-1 and J is TRBJ2-4, with D possibly matching TRBD1 (6 bases). The V and J ends lost 0 bases and 5 bases respectively, with 12 bases between them. The CDR3 length is 15 residues. CDR1 and CDR2 (germline): SGHRS, YFSETQ. This chain's CDR3 is CASSLGQAGENIQYF. The CDR3 nucleotides are TGCGCCAGCAGCTTGGGACAGGCAGGGGAAAACATTCAGTACTTC.

This clone was observed a single time. This chain connects TRBV2 to TRBJ2-5; weak D call: TRBD2 (5 bases). CDR3 size: 12 residues. Germline V gene lookup returns CDR1 SNHLY and CDR2 FYNNEI. Trimming removed 6 bases from V and 3 bases from J, with 8 bases in between. Written as DNA, the CDR3 is TGTGCCAGCAGCACACTAGAAGAGACCCAGTACTTC. Its protein product is CASSTLEETQYF.

The J gene is TRBJ2-2, the V gene TRBV7-3; 8 nucleotides match TRBD1. Unmatched junction bases numbered 6, after V lost 5 bases and J lost 13 bases. The CDR3 contains 12 residues. Per germline, CDR1 SGHTA and CDR2 FQGTGA. CDR3 bases: TGTGCCAGCAGCCATCGGACAGGGCGGCTGTTTTTT. Its protein is CASSHRTGRLFF. Full variable domain (rest looked up from reference TRBV7-3 and TRBJ2-2): GAGVSQTPSNKVTEKGKYVELRCDPISGHTALYWYRQSLGQGPEFLIYFQGTGAADDSGLPNDRFFAVRPEGSVSTLKIQRTERGDSAVYLCASSHRTGRLFFGEGSRLTVL.

In this sample, this clone turned up a few times. The J gene is TRBJ1-1, the V gene TRBV30; D perhaps matches TRBD1 (5 bases). CDR3 size: 12 residues. V gave up 2 bases and J gave up 4 bases, with 8 bases separating them. Germline-derived CDR1 and CDR2 are GTSNPN and SVGIG (reference sequence). CDR3 amino acids: CAWSLGGTEAFF. In DNA form, the CDR3 reads TGTGCCTGGAGTCTGGGGGGCACTGAAGCTTTCTTT.

The chain joins TRBV28 to TRBJ2-7; TRBD1 or TRBD2 may be the D gene (5 bases each). Between the trimmed V and J ends, which lost 7 bases and 5 bases, there was a span of 24 bases. The germline V gene has CDR1 MDHEN and CDR2 SYDVKM. The CDR3 has 16 amino acids. The CDR3: CASTTSGTPKDHEQYF. In DNA, the CDR3 is TGTGCCAGCACAACCTCCGGGACCCCCAAAGACCACGAGCAGTACTTC.

This clone has only one observation. The chain employs TRBV19 and TRBJ2-7; D not resolved. The CDR3 covers 14 residues. CDR1 is LNHDA and CDR2 is SQIVND in the germline V gene (reference sequence). Trimming removed 6 bases from V and 0 bases from J, with 12 bases in between. This CDR3 is CASSPLDVSYEQYF. In nucleotides, the CDR3 is TGTGCCAGTAGCCCTCTGGATGTCTCCTACGAGCAGTACTTC. Full variable domain (missing parts from reference TRBV19 and TRBJ2-7): DGGITQSPKYLFRKEGQNVTLSCEQNLNHDAMYWYRQDPGQGLRLIYYSQIVNDFQKGDIAEGYSVSREKKESFPLTVTSAQKNPTAFYLCASSPLDVSYEQYFGPGTRLTVT.

The genes are TRBV7-9 and TRBJ2-3; TRBD1 is a possible D gene (6 bases). Trimming stripped 9 bases from V and 2 bases from J, with 15 bases between. Germline-derived CDR1 and CDR2 are SEHNR and FQNEAQ (reference sequence). This CDR3 comprises 14 residues. The CDR3: CASQAGVDTDTQYF. For the CDR3, the DNA is TGTGCCAGTCAAGCAGGGGTTGACACAGATACGCAGTATTTT.

This clone was detected only a few times. The V and J genes are TRBV6-1 and TRBJ1-4, with D unclear. Germline V gene sequence: CDR1 MNHNS, CDR2 SASEGT. Trimming removed 2 bases at V and 4 bases at J, with 8 bases between. This CDR3 has 14 residues. As DNA, the CDR3 is TGTGCCAGCAGTGAATCCGGGATTAATGAAAAACTGTTTTTT. It yields the protein CASSESGINEKLFF.

This rearrangement joins TRBV7-9 to TRBJ1-5, with no clear D. The germline V gene has CDR1 SEHNR and CDR2 FQNEAQ (reference sequence). This CDR3 comprises 15 residues. The ends were cut back, 1 base at V and 3 bases at J, with 10 bases in the middle. As DNA, the CDR3 is TGTGCCAGCAGCTTAGGGACGTCTAACAATCAGCCCCAGCATTTT. Protein sequence: CASSLGTSNNQPQHF.

In its sample, this clone was seen once. The rearrangement uses TRBV7-2 and TRBJ1-2; D perhaps matches TRBD1 (6 bases). Per the germline V gene, CDR1 is SGHTA and CDR2 is FQGNSA. The CDR3 length is 14 residues. V gave up 2 bases and J gave up 5 bases, with 12 bases separating them. The CDR3 DNA follows: TGTGCCAGCAGCTTACAGGGGCGAGGGTATGGCTACACCTTC. As protein: CASSLQGRGYGYTF.

The chain links TRBV6-1 to TRBJ1-1; no firm D call. The CDR3 loop spans 13 amino acids. The V end lost 6 bases, the J end lost 1 base, and 9 bases lay between the germline ends. The germline V gene has CDR1 MNHNS and CDR2 SASEGT. The CDR3 sequence: CASRHHGNTEAFF. The CDR3 region has the DNA TGTGCCAGCAGGCATCATGGGAACACTGAAGCTTTCTTT.

The rearrangement uses TRBV27 and TRBJ1-5, with TRBD1 as a possible D gene (6 bases). This CDR3 is built from 14 residues. Trimming removed 3 bases at V and 3 bases at J, with 9 bases between. The germline CDR1 and CDR2 sequences are MNHEY and SMNVEV (reference sequence). The CDR3 spells CASSFKGHNQPQHF. CDR3 DNA sequence: TGTGCCAGCAGTTTTAAGGGACACAATCAGCCCCAGCATTTT.

This rearrangement joins TRBV6-1 to TRBJ1-2, with D uncertain. Germline CDR1 MNHNS, CDR2 SASEGT. Trimming removed 2 bases at V and 4 bases at J, with 5 bases between. The CDR3 extends over 12 amino acids. DNA for the CDR3: TGTGCCAGCAGTGAAATGAGCTATGGCTACACCTTC. This gives the protein CASSEMSYGYTF.

This clone was found once. The genes are TRBV10-3 and TRBJ1-4; a weak D match, TRBD1 (5 bases). This CDR3 comprises 14 residues. The germline V and J ends were trimmed by 3 bases and 8 bases, with 13 bases remaining between them. Germline CDR1 ENHRY, CDR2 SYGVKD. This CDR3 reads CAISEEGAREKLFF. The CDR3, as DNA: TGTGCCATCAGTGAAGAAGGGGCCCGGGAAAAACTGTTTTTT.

This chain joins TRBV11-2 and TRBJ2-5, with TRBD2 identical over 12 bases. CDR3 size: 18 residues. Germline V lookup: CDR1 SGHAT, CDR2 FQNNGV. The J segment lost 1 base and the V segment lost 1 base, leaving 7 bases of the junction unmatched. As DNA, the CDR3 is TGTGCCAGCAGCTTAGGGCTCCGGACTAGCGGGACCCAAGAGACCCAGTACTTC. This sequence encodes CASSLGLRTSGTQETQYF.